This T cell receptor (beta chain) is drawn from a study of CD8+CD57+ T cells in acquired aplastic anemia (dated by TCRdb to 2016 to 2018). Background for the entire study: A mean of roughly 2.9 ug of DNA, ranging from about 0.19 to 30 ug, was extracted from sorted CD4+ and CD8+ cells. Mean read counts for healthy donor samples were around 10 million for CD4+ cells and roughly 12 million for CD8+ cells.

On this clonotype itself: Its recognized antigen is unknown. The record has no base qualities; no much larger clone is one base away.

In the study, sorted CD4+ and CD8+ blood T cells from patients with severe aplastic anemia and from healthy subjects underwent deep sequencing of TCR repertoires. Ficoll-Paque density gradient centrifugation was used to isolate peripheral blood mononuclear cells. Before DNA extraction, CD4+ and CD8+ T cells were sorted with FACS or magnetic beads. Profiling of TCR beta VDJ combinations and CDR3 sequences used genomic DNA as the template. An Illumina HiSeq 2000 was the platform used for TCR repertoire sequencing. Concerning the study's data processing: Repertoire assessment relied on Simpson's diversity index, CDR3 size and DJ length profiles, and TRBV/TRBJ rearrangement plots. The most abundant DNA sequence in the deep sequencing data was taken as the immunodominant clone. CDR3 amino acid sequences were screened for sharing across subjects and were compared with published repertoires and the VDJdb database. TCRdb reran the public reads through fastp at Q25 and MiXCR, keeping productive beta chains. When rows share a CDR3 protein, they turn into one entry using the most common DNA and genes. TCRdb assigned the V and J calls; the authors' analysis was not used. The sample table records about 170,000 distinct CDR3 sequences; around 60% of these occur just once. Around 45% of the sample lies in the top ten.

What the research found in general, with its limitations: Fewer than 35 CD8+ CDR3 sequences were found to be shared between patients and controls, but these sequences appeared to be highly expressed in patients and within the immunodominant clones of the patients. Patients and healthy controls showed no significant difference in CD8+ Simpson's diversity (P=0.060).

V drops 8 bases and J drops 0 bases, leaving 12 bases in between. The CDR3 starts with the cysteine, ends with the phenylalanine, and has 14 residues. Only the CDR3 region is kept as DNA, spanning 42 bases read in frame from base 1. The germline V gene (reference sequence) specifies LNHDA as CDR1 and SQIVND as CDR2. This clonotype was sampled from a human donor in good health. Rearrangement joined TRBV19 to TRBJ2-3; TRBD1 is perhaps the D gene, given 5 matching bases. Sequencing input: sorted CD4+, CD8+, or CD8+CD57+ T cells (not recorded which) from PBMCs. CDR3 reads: CASGWTPSTDTQYF. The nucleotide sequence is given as TGTGCCAGTGGGTGGACACCTAGCACAGATACGCAGTATTTT.